The next 5 T cell receptor beta chains were all read from a single sample in a study of cytomegalovirus exposure and HLA in healthy donors (dated by TCRdb to about 2017). Receptors were amplified or captured by the immunoSEQ multiplex PCR assay. A mixture of 60 forward primers for TCR Vbeta segments and 13 reverse primers for TCR Jbeta segments was used in the multiplex PCR. In its TCRdb copy, this immuneACCESS table keeps in-frame sequences only and misses some clones. Where compared with another copy, unresolved V genes explain less than half of these, and the others have no known cause. The sample data list about 150,000 clones, and about three quarters of these were observed just once. The ten largest make up 1.3% to 1.5% of the sample. Specimen: PBMCs. Every receptor here comes from a man aged 18 to 29 in good health and CMV-seronegative.

This chain uses TRBV12-5 with TRBJ2-3; D is unresolved. The CDR3 runs to 12 residues. Germline values: CDR1 LGHNT, CDR2 FRNRAP. Trimming took off 1 base at V and 7 bases at J, with 6 bases between the two ends. CDR3 bases: TGTGCTAGTGGTTTGGAAGCTAATACGCAGTATTTT. Translation: CASGLEANTQYF.

The chain couples TRBV9 to TRBJ1-2, with 7 nucleotides matching TRBD1. The CDR3 extends over 17 amino acids. CDR1 and CDR2 (germline): SGDLS, YYNGEE. V lost 6 bases, J lost 4 bases, and 18 bases stayed unmatched. The CDR3 nucleotides read TGTGCCAGCACAAAGGGGGAAAACAGGGGACGAGGCTATGGCTACACCTTC. Its translation: CASTKGENRGRGYGYTF.

This clone was recorded once. The gene calls are TRBV7-8 and TRBJ2-5; 7 nucleotides line up with TRBD1. CDR1 is SGHVS, CDR2 FQNEAQ, per germline. This CDR3 is built from 14 residues. The V and J ends lost 4 bases and 5 bases, in that order; junction bases with no gene match: 7. The CDR3 DNA is TGTGCCAGCAGCTCCCCAACAGGGGCGGAGACCCAGTACTTC. Amino acid sequence: CASSSPTGAETQYF. Combining the CDR3 with reference TRBV7-8 and TRBJ2-5 gives the whole variable domain GAGVSQSPRYKVAKRGQDVALRCDPISGHVSLFWYQQALGQGPEFLTYFQNEAQLDKSGLPSDRFFAERPEGSVSTLKIQRTQQEDSAVYLCASSSPTGAETQYFGPGTRLLVL.

This clone was found a few times. The gene calls are TRBV5-1 and TRBJ2-5; perhaps TRBD2 as D (7 bases). CDR1 SGHRS and CDR2 YFSETQ come from the germline V gene. This CDR3 has 14 amino acids. The V end lost 6 bases, the J end lost 4 bases, and 16 bases lay between the germline ends. The CDR3 sequence: CASTTLGGGETQYF. CDR3 sequence (DNA): TGCGCCAGCACCACCCTAGGGGGGGGAGAGACCCAGTACTTC.

The rearrangement uses TRBV19 and TRBJ1-1; D is unclear. The CDR3 covers 14 residues. Germline CDR1 LNHDA, CDR2 SQIVND (reference sequence). Trimming took 5 bases from V and 3 from J, leaving 13 bases between them. CDR3 sequence reads: CASSGSPGDTEAFF. The CDR3 DNA is TGTGCCAGTAGTGGTAGCCCCGGGGACACTGAAGCTTTCTTT.